This TCR beta chain was identified in a study of blood T cell repertoires in COVID-19. On the study more broadly: Italy, Spain and the United States were the sources of the convalescent and acute COVID-19 samples.

In the original workflow: Reference gene primer amplification gave estimated nucleated cell counts. TCRdb keeps only in-frame clones here, not all; method: immunoSEQ multiplex PCR. V and J calls and clone size are those listed in that table; D and trimming were worked out from the DNA. The sample holds some 210,000 clones, roughly 81% seen once. The CDR3 contains 14 residues. Germline values: CDR1 SGHAT, CDR2 FQNNGV. V lost 6 bases, J lost 6 bases, and 4 bases stayed unmatched. This TCR came from a woman between 50 and 59 years old with active or convalescent COVID-19. The chain carries TRBV11-2 and TRBJ2-3, with TRBD2 matching over 12 bases. The sample was peripheral blood. The chain's CDR3 is CASSSGLAGDTQYF. The CDR3 region has the DNA TGTGCCAGCAGTTCGGGACTAGCGGGTGATACGCAGTATTTT. Combining the CDR3 with reference TRBV11-2 and TRBJ2-3 gives the whole variable domain EAGVAQSPRYKIIEKRQSVAFWCNPISGHATLYWYQQILGQGPKLLIQFQNNGVVDDSQLPKDRFSAERLKGVDSTLKIQPAKLEDSAVYLCASSSGLAGDTQYFGPGTRLTVL.